The clone carrying this TCR beta chain was seen just once. TCRdb's copy holds only in-frame clones and misses some; the assay was immunoSEQ multiplex PCR. This table has 200,000 or so clones, approximately 80% appearing once. This specimen comes from a study of cytomegalovirus exposure and HLA in healthy donors. The CDR3 spans 12 residues. Germline V gives CDR1 MNHNS, CDR2 SASEGT. V gave up 9 bases and J gave up 2 bases, with 10 bases separating them. This TCR came from a woman aged 30 to 39 in good health and CMV-seropositive. The sample taken for sequencing was PBMCs. The chain recombines TRBV6-1 with TRBJ1-1; D call uncertain. The CDR3 DNA sequence: TGTGCCAGTTTTAAGAGAAACACTGAAGCTTTCTTT. Protein product: CASFKRNTEAFF.